These 13 T cell receptor beta chains were all obtained from the same sample, sequenced in a study of neurological immune-mediated disorders. MiXCR, applied by TCRdb to the 5' RACE reads, yields one record per CDR3 protein. The data show roughly 10,000 distinct CDR3 sequences, 20% to 25% seen once. Sequencing was carried out using CD8+ T cells from blood. The origin of the receptors is a woman aged 40 to 55 with multiple sclerosis.

This clonotype is classed as medium-sized (0.01 to 0.1%). The chain combines TRBV7-9 with TRBJ1-1; tentative D call: TRBD1 (5 bases). Germline V gene sequence: CDR1 SEHNR, CDR2 FQNEAQ (reference sequence). The CDR3 is 13 residues long. V was clipped by 3 bases and J by 1 base, with 6 bases between them. The CDR3 is CASSFTGNTEAFF. Written as DNA, the CDR3 is TGTGCCAGCAGCTTTACAGGGAACACTGAAGCTTTCTTT.

This clonotype was seen repeatedly, ten times or more. This chain connects TRBV13 to TRBJ1-6; D not certain. The CDR3 runs to 15 residues. Germline CDR1 PRHDT, CDR2 FYEKMQ (reference sequence). V was cut by 5 bases and J by 2 bases, with 10 bases left in between. The CDR3: CASSRGSAYNSPLHF. CDR3 nucleotide sequence: TGTGCCAGCAGCCGAGGTAGCGCCTATAATTCACCCCTCCACTTT.

This clonotype came up a few times. The genes are TRBV3-1 and TRBJ2-7; D is unclear. The CDR3 covers 16 residues. The V gene's germline CDR1 is LGHDT and CDR2 YNNKEL (reference sequence). With 4 bases removed from V and 1 base from J, the gap between germline ends came to 17 bases. The CDR3 region has the DNA TGTGCCAGCAGCCCTTTTCCCAGGTCCGTATCCTACGAGCAGTACTTC. It encodes CASSPFPRSVSYEQYF.

The chain has TRBV7-8 and TRBJ1-1; D not certain. The ends were cut back, 5 bases at V and 3 bases at J, with 10 bases in the middle. Germline V CDR1 and CDR2: SGHVS, FQNEAQ. The CDR3 extends over 13 amino acids. The DNA for the CDR3 is TGTGCCAGCAGCCCCCCAGGACACACTGAAGCTTTCTTT. Protein product: CASSPPGHTEAFF.

There are a few counts of this clonotype. The J gene is TRBJ1-1, the V gene TRBV13; tentative D call: TRBD1 (5 bases). Germline loops: CDR1 PRHDT, CDR2 FYEKMQ (reference sequence). This CDR3 has 13 amino acids. V shed 5 bases and J shed 7 bases, with 14 bases lying between them. The CDR3 sequence is CASSLKDSIEAFF. DNA for the CDR3: TGTGCCAGCAGCCTCAAAGACAGTATTGAAGCTTTCTTT.

In this sample, this clonotype turned up many times. The V gene is TRBV7-3, the J gene TRBJ1-1; D unresolved. This CDR3 comprises 17 residues. CDR1 and CDR2 (germline): SGHTA, FQGTGA. V lost 5 bases, J lost 5 bases, and 24 bases lay in between. The CDR3 DNA sequence: TGTGCCAGCAGCACCCGGCAGTCGTCGCCAGTTCGGACTGAAGCTTTCTTT. Its translation is CASSTRQSSPVRTEAFF.

By share, this clonotype ranks as medium-sized. The gene calls are TRBV9 and TRBJ1-3, with 9 bases aligning to TRBD1. Losses at the gene ends were 3 bases for V and 0 bases for J; bases not matched to a gene: 4. CDR3 length: 16 amino acids. Looked up from germline, CDR1 is SGDLS and CDR2 is YYNGEE. The CDR3 DNA reads as TGTGCCAGCAGCGGGGGACAGGGTAGCTCTGGAAACACCATATATTTT. Its translation: CASSGGQGSSGNTIYF.

By frequency in the sample, this clonotype is medium-sized. This sequence joins TRBV7-9 and TRBJ1-2; D remains unclear. The V gene lost 5 bases and the J gene lost 2 bases, with 15 bases spanning the gap. This CDR3 is built from 15 residues. The germline V gene has CDR1 SEHNR and CDR2 FQNEAQ (reference sequence). The chain's CDR3 is CASSRVEWANYGYTF. The CDR3 DNA is TGTGCCAGCAGCCGGGTGGAATGGGCAAACTATGGCTACACCTTC. The complete variable domain, with remaining parts taken from reference TRBV7-9 and TRBJ1-2, reads DTGVSQNPRHKITKRGQNVTFRCDPISEHNRLYWYRQTLGQGPEFLTYFQNEAQLEKSRLLSDRFSAERPKGSFSTLEIQRTEQGDSAMYLCASSRVEWANYGYTFGSGTRLTVV.

Judged by abundance, this clonotype is large. The gene calls are TRBV4-2 and TRBJ2-3; D is ambiguous. V lost 3 bases and J lost 6, with 10 bases in between. This CDR3 has 13 amino acids. The V gene's germline CDR1 is LGHNA and CDR2 YNFKEQ. The CDR3: CASSQVLGDTQYF. As DNA, the CDR3 is TGTGCCAGCAGCCAGGTACTGGGGGATACGCAGTATTTT.

In its sample, this clonotype was seen many times. The gene calls are TRBV10-3 and TRBJ1-1, with D maybe TRBD1 (6 bases). The CDR3 is 14 residues long. The germline CDR1 and CDR2 sequences are ENHRY and SYGVKD. With 3 bases removed from V and 10 bases from J, the gap between germline ends came to 18 bases. The chain's CDR3 is CAISDYTGRSRAFF. The CDR3 bases are TGTGCCATCAGTGACTACACAGGGCGCTCTAGAGCTTTCTTT.

The V and J genes are TRBV19 and TRBJ2-1; D gene ambiguous. The CDR3 covers 15 residues. Per germline, CDR1 LNHDA and CDR2 SQIVND (reference sequence). The V end lost 5 bases, the J end lost 2 bases, and 13 bases lay between the germline ends. CDR3 coding DNA: TGTGCCAGTAGTGCCTACATTGCTGCCTACAATGAGCAGTTCTTC. This sequence encodes CASSAYIAAYNEQFF.

This clonotype occurred a few times. The chain combines TRBV5-1 with TRBJ1-1; D gene unclear. Per germline, CDR1 SGHRS and CDR2 YFSETQ. Trimming shortened V by 4 bases and J by 4 bases, and 11 bases separated the two germline ends. This CDR3 is built from 13 residues. The CDR3 spells CASSPSPFTEAFF. DNA for the CDR3: TGCGCCAGCAGCCCAAGCCCCTTCACTGAAGCTTTCTTT.

This clonotype rates as medium-sized. V gene TRBV25-1 combines with J gene TRBJ1-2; D uncertain. The germline V and J ends were trimmed by 5 bases and 3 bases, with 10 bases remaining between them. This CDR3 has 13 residues. Germline CDR1 reads MGHDK; CDR2 reads SYGVNS. CDR3 in amino acids: CASSPWPYYGYTF. Here the CDR3 DNA reads TGTGCCAGCAGTCCCTGGCCCTACTATGGCTACACCTTC.